Listed here is a single TCR beta chain. Its antigen is still unknown. No much larger clone exists at a distance of one base, and base qualities are not known. The sample belongs to a study of OX40 agonist ivuxolimab in advanced cancers. Concerning the study at large: Ivuxolimab was an agonistic, fully human IgG2 monoclonal antibody directed against OX40 (CD134), a costimulatory receptor. The paper describes the monotherapy dose-escalation part (N of about 47 patients) of the phase I trial of ivuxolimab. The point of sequencing TCRbeta in the periphery was to test whether ivuxolimab changed TCR sequence diversity and drove clonal T-cell expansion. Intravenous ivuxolimab was administered to patients every 2 weeks at six dose levels: 0.01, 0.1, 0.3, 1.5, 3 and 10 mg/kg. Patients were allowed to have had prior anti-PD-1, anti-PD-L1 or anti-CTLA-4 therapy, and 30% to 50% of the dose-escalation patients had previously received checkpoint inhibitors. A male proportion of 70% to 90% and a mean age of approximately 60 years, ranging from 23 to 79, were recorded for the dose-escalation cohort. Among the roughly 52 dose-escalation patients, around 19 had hepatocellular carcinoma, some 15 melanoma, 9 renal cell carcinoma and 9 head and neck cancer. Partial responses occurred in three dose-escalation patients: two with cutaneous melanoma and one with hepatocellular carcinoma. Broader findings and caveats from the paper: Low levels of normalized T-cell clonal expansion were also seen in some patients who did not respond. Which antigens the clonally expanded peripheral T cells were specific for was not determined. After ivuxolimab, more expanded clones were found on average in CD8+ T cells than in CD4+ T cells. At doses of 0.1 to 3.0 mg/kg, clonal expansion of both CD4+ and CD8+ blood T cells was observed from baseline to week 6. In the 0.1-3.0 mg/kg groups, partial responders were among the patients with the lowest normalized peripheral clonal expansion, particularly in CD8+ T cells.

Patients with a history of autoimmune disease or receiving systemic immunosuppression were excluded from the trial. Peripheral blood for TCR sequencing was collected from all dose cohorts at baseline, on cycle 4 day 1, and on cycle 7 day 1. The samples were taken from a phase I, first-in-human, multicenter, open-label dose-escalation trial of ivuxolimab. The trial enrolled adults with locally advanced or metastatic head and neck squamous cell, hepatocellular, melanoma or renal cell carcinoma. CD4+ and CD8+ T cells were sorted separately from peripheral blood before TCR sequencing. The CDR3 covers 14 residues, taking in both the cysteine and the phenylalanine. The DNA shown is the 42-base CDR3, in frame from base 1. The germline V gene specifies SGHRS as CDR1 and YFSETQ as CDR2. Trimming takes 5 bases off V and 0 bases off J; junction bases not matched to a gene: 4. For sequencing of the TCRbeta CDR3 region, genomic DNA was extracted from the sorted cells. The immunoSEQ Assay was used for sequencing of TCRbeta CDR3 regions. The clones in this table, taken by TCRdb from immuneACCESS, are in-frame only. Not every clone is retained; where verified, under half of the shortfall comes from an unresolved V gene, and the cause of the rest is unknown. This sample is represented by 70,000 or so clones; under 90% of them were singletons. The ten largest account for 6.1% of the sample.

The sequencing here drew on CD4+ or CD8+ T cells sorted from blood, taken in a trial of the OX40 agonist ivuxolimab. The V and J segments used are TRBV5-1 and TRBJ1-1; 7 nucleotides in the junction match TRBD1. This receptor was obtained from an adult with an advanced solid tumor such as melanoma, head and neck, liver or kidney cancer. The sequence in DNA is TGCGCCAGCAGTCGGGACAGTTTGAACACTGAAGCTTTCTTT. This encodes CASSRDSLNTEAFF.